The sequence of this TCR beta chain was determined in a study of shared clonotypes between healthy human individuals. Study-level points and caveats: Unshared clonotypes carried lower generation probabilities than those common to all four donors. The low donor count limited represented genetic and exposure-history diversity. Larger estimated richness was generally recorded for naive subsets relative to memory subsets.

V shed 0 bases and J shed 0 bases, with 2 bases lying between them. Per germline, CDR1 SGDLS and CDR2 YYNGEE. The CDR3 totals 13 residues. As concerns this clone: Its antigen is undetermined. Additional DNA sequences in this sample encode the identical CDR3.

The repertoire was sequenced with immunoSEQ multiplex PCR; TCRdb's copy has only in-frame clones and lacks some. This sample has roughly 410,000 clones, with about 96% found just once. This chain uses TRBV9 with TRBJ2-3, with unresolved D. The TCR was taken from a man in his thirties or forties in good health. Input material: memory CD8+ T cells sorted from blood. The subset: CD45RO+ cells pooled with CCR7-negative TemRA cells. CDR3 protein: CASSVVSTDTQYF. The DNA for the CDR3 is TGTGCCAGCAGCGTAGTTAGCACAGATACGCAGTATTTT.